This entry lists 12 T cell receptor beta chains sequenced from one sample in a study of cytomegalovirus exposure and HLA in healthy donors. PCR was performed using 60 Vbeta and 13 Jbeta primers. Using immunoSEQ multiplex PCR, the repertoire was profiled, and TCRdb retains in-frame clones only, with some absent. The sample carries roughly 170,000 clones, 80% recorded once. Input material: PBMCs. These receptors all come from a young man in good health and CMV-seropositive.

This clone was observed a few times. The same CDR3 arises from other DNA sequences in this sample as well. The chain carries TRBV27 and TRBJ2-1; 10 bases line up with TRBD1. The length of the CDR3 is 15 residues. J gave up 3 bases and V 5 bases, and 4 bases lay outside the gene matches. Germline V gene lookup returns CDR1 MNHEY and CDR2 SMNVEV (reference sequence). CDR3 residues: CASSPGQGFYNEQFF. The CDR3 bases are TGTGCCAGCAGTCCGGGACAGGGGTTCTACAATGAGCAGTTCTTC.

The chain carries TRBV5-8 and TRBJ2-5; D is perhaps TRBD1 (6 bases). The ends were cut back, 0 bases at V and 2 bases at J, with 11 bases in the middle. In germline, CDR1 is SGHTS, CDR2 YDEGEE. CDR3 length: 15 amino acids. CDR3 sequence: CASSLGAQGQETQYF. The CDR3 DNA reads as TGTGCCAGCAGCTTGGGGGCCCAGGGGCAAGAGACCCAGTACTTC.

The chain employs TRBV4-1 and TRBJ1-5; D is perhaps TRBD1 (6 bases). Germline values: CDR1 MGHRA, CDR2 YSYEKL. Trimming shortened V by 1 base and J by 7 bases, and 14 bases separated the two germline ends. CDR3 length: 15 amino acids. The CDR3 loop is CASSQGPQGNQPQHF. CDR3 in DNA: TGCGCCAGCAGCCAAGGACCACAGGGTAACCAGCCCCAGCATTTT.

The V and J genes are TRBV18 and TRBJ2-7, with 9 bases that match TRBD1. V was clipped by 8 bases and J by 5 bases; unmatched bases: 10. Germline lookup yields CDR1 KGHSH and CDR2 LQKENI. The CDR3 is 14 residues long. This chain's CDR3 is CASVSRDREDEQYF. The CDR3 coding sequence is TGTGCCAGCGTTAGCCGGGACAGGGAAGACGAGCAGTACTTC.

The CDR3, as DNA: TGTGCCAGCAGCCCGGACAGGGCACGAGGGAACACTGAAGCTTTCTTT. This translates into CASSPDRARGNTEAFF. The chain employs TRBV5-4 and TRBJ1-1; 8 bases are shared with TRBD1. This CDR3 is 16 amino acids long. With V trimmed by 4 bases and J by 1 base, 9 bases remained unmatched. Germline V CDR1 and CDR2: SGHNT, YYREEE (reference sequence).

This chain links TRBV5-1 with TRBJ2-7, with TRBD2 matching over 9 bases. Germline V gene data show CDR1 as SGHRS and CDR2 as YFSETQ. V shed 0 bases and J 3 bases; nucleotides not matched to a gene: 4. The CDR3 spans 15 residues. This chain's CDR3 is CASSLVLAGNYEQYF. CDR3 nucleotides: TGCGCCAGCAGCTTGGTACTAGCGGGTAACTACGAGCAGTACTTC.

The rearrangement uses TRBV7-7 and TRBJ2-5, with 12 positions matching TRBD2. Germline loops: CDR1 SSHAT, CDR2 FNYEAQ (reference sequence). V dropped 5 bases and J dropped 4; count of bases not matched to a gene: 8. The CDR3 is 16 amino acids. CDR3 coding DNA: TGTGCCAGCAGCCCACAGACTAGCGGGGGCAGAGAGACCCAGTACTTC. Translation: CASSPQTSGGRETQYF.

In this sample, this clone turned up a few times. CDR3 sequence: CASSLRTGYPGANVLTF. In DNA form, the CDR3 reads TGTGCCAGCAGTTTAAGGACAGGGTACCCTGGGGCCAACGTCCTGACTTTC. This chain links TRBV27 with TRBJ2-6, with 8 bases fitting TRBD1. There are 17 residues in the CDR3. The junction had 5 bases not matched to a gene; V was cut back by 2 bases and J by 2 bases. Germline values: CDR1 MNHEY, CDR2 SMNVEV (reference sequence).

The V and J genes are TRBV28 and TRBJ1-6; 8 bases agree with TRBD1. CDR1 and CDR2 from the germline V gene are MDHEN and SYDVKM. J was trimmed by 10 bases and V by 7 bases; bases with no gene match: 6. The CDR3 is 13 residues long. The CDR3 reads CASTTGGYSPLHF. CDR3 DNA sequence: TGTGCCAGCACCACAGGGGGTTACTCACCCCTCCACTTT.

The count of this clone is one. V gene TRBV7-6 combines with J gene TRBJ1-2; the D gene is possibly TRBD1 (5 bases). Per the germline V gene, CDR1 is SGHVS and CDR2 is FNYEAQ. CDR3 size: 15 residues. V lost 1 base and J 5 bases, leaving 14 bases between the germline ends. The CDR3 reads CASSLVPGVGYGYTF. DNA of the CDR3: TGTGCCAGCAGCTTAGTCCCGGGGGTTGGATATGGCTACACCTTC.

This clone was detected a few times. The rearrangement joins TRBV6-1 to TRBJ2-5, with D uncertain. V lost 1 base, J lost 7 bases, and 13 bases lay in between. The CDR3 runs 14 residues. Germline loops: CDR1 MNHNS, CDR2 SASEGT. The CDR3 loop is CASSEVGDSGTQYF. The CDR3 nucleotides read TGTGCCAGCAGTGAAGTGGGTGATTCGGGGACCCAGTACTTC.

This clone was seen more than once but under ten times. CDR3 nucleotide sequence: TGTGCCAGCAGCGCGGGGACAGGGACAATTAACTATGGCTACACCTTC. Amino acid sequence: CASSAGTGTINYGYTF. The chain joins TRBV7-9 to TRBJ1-2; 9 nucleotides align to TRBD1. The ends lost 5 bases at V and 1 base at J; junction bases unmatched: 8. Germline assignment: CDR1 SEHNR and CDR2 FQNEAQ (reference sequence). This CDR3 spans 16 amino acids. The full variable domain, in which reference TRBV7-9 and TRBJ1-2 provide the parts outside the CDR3, is DTGVSQNPRHKITKRGQNVTFRCDPISEHNRLYWYRQTLGQGPEFLTYFQNEAQLEKSRLLSDRFSAERPKGSFSTLEIQRTEQGDSAMYLCASSAGTGTINYGYTFGSGTRLTVV.